The next 16 T cell receptor beta chains were all read from a single sample in a study of CD8 T cells in ankylosing spondylitis. General study points: A TCR beta motif of seven or eight highly homologous variants appeared characteristic of ankylosing spondylitis blood.

What these receptors recognize is not known. TCRdb re-called the 5' RACE reads with MiXCR, one entry per CDR3 protein. The sample lists about 700,000 distinct CDR3 sequences, around 20% occurring once. Sequenced input: blood, either unsorted or a sorted T cell fraction (not recorded which). These receptors originate from a male donor with ankylosing spondylitis.

V gene TRBV12-3 or TRBV12-4 combines with J gene TRBJ2-2; TRBD1 aligns across 7 bases. V dropped 6 bases and J dropped 7; count of bases not matched to a gene: 11. The CDR3 runs to 15 residues. CDR3 sequence (DNA): TGTGCCAGCAGCCCCTCCGACAGGGATGGCGGGGAGCTGTTTTTT. Translation gives CASSPSDRDGGELFF.

Ten or more counts support this clonotype. V is TRBV5-6 and J is TRBJ2-4; D is possibly TRBD1 or TRBD2 (5 bases each). V lost 1 base, J lost 6 bases, and 14 bases lay in between. CDR1 is SGHDT, CDR2 YYEEEE, per germline. The CDR3 runs to 15 residues. CDR3 nucleotide sequence: TGTGCCAGCAGCTTGCGTGGGACCCGCGGAAACATTCAGTACTTC. It is translated as CASSLRGTRGNIQYF. Filled out from reference TRBV5-6 and TRBJ2-4, the complete variable domain reads DAGVTQSPTHLIKTRGQQVTLRCSPKSGHDTVSWYQQALGQGPQFIFQYYEEEERQRGNFPDRFSGHQFPNYSSELNVNALLLGDSALYLCASSLRGTRGNIQYFGAGTRLSVL.

This clonotype was seen a few times. The chain couples TRBV7-8 to TRBJ2-1; 14 nucleotides line up with TRBD2. The CDR3 sequence is 18 residues long. V lost 5 bases to trimming and J lost 6 bases; unmatched junction nucleotides: 12. Germline V lookup: CDR1 SGHVS, CDR2 FQNEAQ. Here the CDR3 DNA reads TGTGCCAGCAGCGAGGGACTAGCGGGAGTTTATCCCGCCAATGAGCAGTTCTTC. This encodes CASSEGLAGVYPANEQFF.

This clonotype occurred a few times. The genes are TRBV5-1 and TRBJ2-3; TRBD2 might be the D (8 bases). Trimming left V 7 bases short and J 4 bases short, with 22 bases between. The germline V gene encodes CDR1 SGHRS and CDR2 YFSETQ. The CDR3 is made up of 16 amino acids. The CDR3 spells CASALNPGGGADTQYF. Written as DNA, the CDR3 is TGCGCCAGCGCTCTGAATCCGGGAGGGGGCGCAGATACGCAGTATTTT. Full variable domain (rest looked up from reference TRBV5-1 and TRBJ2-3): KAGVTQTPRYLIKTRGQQVTLSCSPISGHRSVSWYQQTPGQGLQFLFEYFSETQRNKGNFPGRFSGRQFSNSRSEMNVSTLELGDSALYLCASALNPGGGADTQYFGPGTRLTVL.

This clonotype appeared a few times. This sequence joins TRBV18 and TRBJ2-2, with 10 bases lining up with TRBD1. The CDR3 is 18 amino acids. Germline CDR1 KGHSH, CDR2 LQKENI. V shed 6 bases and J 2 bases; nucleotides not matched to a gene: 12. The CDR3: CASSPDRGHRLNTGELFF. CDR3 in DNA: TGTGCCAGCTCGCCCGACAGGGGGCATCGTCTAAACACCGGGGAGCTGTTTTTT. Filled out from reference TRBV18 and TRBJ2-2, the complete variable domain reads NAGVMQNPRHLVRRRGQEARLRCSPMKGHSHVYWYRQLPEEGLKFMVYLQKENIIDESGMPKERFSAEFPKEGPSILRIQQVVRGDSAAYFCASSPDRGHRLNTGELFFGEGSRLTVL.

This clonotype showed up just a few times. V is TRBV10-3 and J is TRBJ2-5; 9 bases are shared with TRBD2. This CDR3 region has 14 residues. J lost 5 bases, V lost 3 bases, and 4 bases had no gene match. Looked up from germline, CDR1 is ENHRY and CDR2 is SYGVKD. CDR3 coding DNA: TGTGCCATCAGTGAAGCGGGAGGTAGGGAGACCCAGTACTTC. As protein: CAISEAGGRETQYF.

The chain carries TRBV4-1 and TRBJ2-7; D might be TRBD1 or TRBD2, each matching 5 bases. In germline, CDR1 is MGHRA, CDR2 YSYEKL. V was clipped by 0 bases and J by 8 bases, with 17 bases between them. This CDR3 contains 15 residues. CDR3 protein: CASSQDLGGPSKQYF. CDR3 coding DNA: TGCGCCAGCAGCCAAGATCTTGGGGGACCTAGCAAGCAGTACTTC.

On this clonotype itself: A single base separates this from a much larger clone, so it may be a read error. The rearrangement uses TRBV29-1 and TRBJ2-5; D may be TRBD1 (7 bases). The germline V gene encodes CDR1 SQVTM and CDR2 ANQGSEA. The CDR3 consists of 14 residues. The CDR3 protein is CSVQGSGGLETQNF. CDR3 nucleotides: TGCAGCGTCCAAGGTTCAGGGGGGCTGGAGACCCAGAACTTC.

Only a few counts were recorded for this clonotype. V is TRBV7-9 and J is TRBJ1-4; D is perhaps TRBD1 (6 bases). The germline V gene has CDR1 SEHNR and CDR2 FQNEAQ (reference sequence). Trimming pared 5 bases from V and 8 bases from J, leaving 15 bases between. The length of the CDR3 is 14 residues. CDR3 in DNA: TGTGCCAGCAGCGCCCGGGACACCGGGGAAAAACTGTTTTTT. The encoded protein is CASSARDTGEKLFF.

The table lists this clonotype with a few counts. The chain's CDR3 is CSATGLSYEQYF. The CDR3 nucleotides are TGCAGTGCTACGGGACTCTCCTACGAGCAGTACTTC. This chain links TRBV20-1 with TRBJ2-7, with D perhaps matching TRBD2 (6 bases). V was shortened by 4 bases and J by 0 bases, with 7 bases between the two germline ends. The CDR3 loop spans 12 amino acids. Germline assignment: CDR1 DFQATT and CDR2 SNEGSKA (reference sequence).

V is TRBV4-3 and J is TRBJ2-1; D not resolved. CDR3 length equals 14 residues. Germline CDR1 LGHNA, CDR2 YSLEER. V was pared by 0 bases and J by 1 base, with 4 bases between. The DNA for the CDR3 is TGCGCCAGCAGCCAAGAAACTTCCTACAATGAGCAGTTCTTC. This translates into CASSQETSYNEQFF.

This chain connects TRBV24-1 to TRBJ2-1; D gene unclear. Germline V CDR1 and CDR2: KGHDR, SFDVKD. This CDR3 spans 14 amino acids. V shed 4 bases and J shed 4 bases, with 10 bases lying between them. The CDR3 loop is CATSDPIIYNEQFF. The CDR3 bases are TGTGCCACCAGTGACCCCATTATATACAATGAGCAGTTCTTC.

The CDR3 here is CACTGTRSYEQYF. CDR3 nucleotide sequence: TGTGCCTGCACCGGGACTCGCTCCTACGAGCAGTACTTC. This chain connects TRBV30 to TRBJ2-7; D is perhaps TRBD2 (6 bases). The CDR3 sequence is 13 residues long. Germline CDR1 GTSNPN, CDR2 SVGIG (reference sequence). V lost 6 bases, J lost 0 bases, and 12 bases lay in between.

This clonotype turned up a few times. The chain links TRBV18 to TRBJ2-7; tentative D call: TRBD2 (5 bases). CDR3 length: 13 amino acids. Per the germline V gene, CDR1 is KGHSH and CDR2 is LQKENI. The V end lost 2 bases, the J end lost 6 bases, and 11 bases lay between the germline ends. The CDR3 DNA follows: TGTGCCAGCTCACCAGTTAGCGAACTCGAGCAGTACTTC. It encodes CASSPVSELEQYF.

This clonotype occurred many times. The rearrangement links TRBV12-3 or TRBV12-4 to TRBJ2-1; a possible D gene is TRBD1 (5 bases). CDR3 length equals 14 residues. This CDR3 reads CATLQGISYNEQFF. As DNA, the CDR3 is TGTGCTACTCTCCAGGGAATCTCCTACAATGAGCAGTTCTTC.

V is TRBV2 and J is TRBJ2-3, with unresolved D. The V end was cut by 8 bases, the J end by 2 bases, with 8 bases between. The CDR3 loop spans 12 amino acids. Germline loops: CDR1 SNHLY, CDR2 FYNNEI. CDR3 in DNA: TGTGCCAGCCGGTCGACCACAGATACGCAGTATTTT. It encodes CASRSTTDTQYF. The whole variable domain, remainder taken from reference TRBV2 and TRBJ2-3, is EPEVTQTPSHQVTQMGQEVILRCVPISNHLYFYWYRQILGQKVEFLVSFYNNEISEKSEIFDDQFSVERPDGSNFTLKIRSTKLEDSAMYFCASRSTTDTQYFGPGTRLTVL.